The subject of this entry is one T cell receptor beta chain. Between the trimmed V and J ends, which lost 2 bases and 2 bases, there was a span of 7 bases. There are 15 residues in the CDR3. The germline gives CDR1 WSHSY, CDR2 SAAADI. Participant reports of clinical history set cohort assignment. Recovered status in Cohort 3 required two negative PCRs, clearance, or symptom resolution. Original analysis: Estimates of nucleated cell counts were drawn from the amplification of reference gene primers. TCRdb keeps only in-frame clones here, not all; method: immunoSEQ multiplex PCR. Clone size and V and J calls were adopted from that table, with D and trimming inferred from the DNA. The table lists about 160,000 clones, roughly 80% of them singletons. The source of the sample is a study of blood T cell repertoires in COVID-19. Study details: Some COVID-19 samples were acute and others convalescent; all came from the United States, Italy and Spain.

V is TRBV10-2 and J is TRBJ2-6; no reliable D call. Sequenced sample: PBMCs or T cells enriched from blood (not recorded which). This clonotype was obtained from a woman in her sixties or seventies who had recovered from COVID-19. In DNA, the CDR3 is TGCGCCAGCAGTGAGAGCCAGGCTGGGGCCAACGTCCTGACTTTC. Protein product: CASSESQAGANVLTF.